These 10 T cell receptor beta chains share one sample of origin, sequenced in a study of post-analysis software for immune sequencing data. General study results and limits: Higher frequency in patients than in controls was seen for a handful of TRBV segments, with TRBV5-6, TRBV5-1 and TRBV20-1 among them.

What these receptors recognize is not known. TCR beta cDNA libraries had unique molecular identifiers. Each CDR3 protein is one row after TCRdb ran MiXCR on the PCR reads. Of about 200,000 distinct CDR3 sequences in the sample, roughly 30% are singletons; the top ten hold roughly 3.4%. Sample: blood. These receptor sequences come from a girl between 2 and 17 years old with multiple sclerosis.

This clonotype has only a few counts. One junction end does not reproduce the germline sequence, and a read error may be involved. The rearrangement joins TRBV12-3 or TRBV12-4 to TRBJ2-3; TRBD2 aligns across 10 bases. The CDR3 extends over 18 amino acids. CDR3 amino acids: CASSDRSSGGERTDAQYF. The CDR3 region has the DNA TGTGCCAGCAGTGACCGATCCAGCGGGGGGGAACGCACAGATGCGCAGTATTTT.

This clonotype occurred many times. The chain couples TRBV28 to TRBJ2-5; 8 bases agree with TRBD2. Germline V gives CDR1 MDHEN, CDR2 SYDVKM. CDR3 size: 13 residues. Trimming cost V 7 bases and J 3 bases; bases outside gene matches: 4. The CDR3 nucleotides read TGTGCCAGCATGGGGACTAGGAAAGAGACCCAGTACTTC. It specifies CASMGTRKETQYF.

This clonotype came up a few times. V and J are TRBV30 and TRBJ1-1; no clear D. Germline V gene data show CDR1 as GTSNPN and CDR2 as SVGIG (reference sequence). Deletions cut 0 bases from V and 1 base from J, with 9 bases between. The CDR3 consists of 14 residues. The CDR3 sequence is CAWSVQSGNTEAFF. The CDR3 bases are TGTGCCTGGAGTGTGCAATCGGGGAACACTGAAGCTTTCTTT.

In this sample, this clonotype turned up many times. The chain combines TRBV20-1 with TRBJ1-6; no clear D. Germline CDR1 reads DFQATT; CDR2 reads SNEGSKA (reference sequence). The CDR3 totals 14 residues. Trimming removed 5 bases from V and 8 bases from J, with 16 bases in between. The CDR3 loop reads CSARVLGSHSPLHF. As DNA, the CDR3 is TGCAGTGCTCGGGTACTGGGGTCGCATTCACCCCTCCACTTT.

The rearrangement links TRBV5-1 to TRBJ2-4; D is uncertain. The tail of the sequence fits TRBJ2-5 better, so the J call may be wrong. The CDR3 has 13 residues. Looked up from germline, CDR1 is SGHRS and CDR2 is YFSETQ. The CDR3 DNA reads as TGCGCCAGCAGCTGGGCGAGTCGGGAGACCCAGTACTTC. This translates into CASSWASRETQYF.

About this clonotype itself: Since a much larger clone is just one base distant, this may be a read error. This chain connects TRBV12-3 or TRBV12-4 to TRBJ2-1; tentatively, D is TRBD2 (5 bases). The CDR3 covers 13 residues. V was trimmed by 2 bases and J by 9 bases, leaving 11 bases between them. The CDR3 loop reads CASSLYQGSEQFF. CDR3 in DNA: TGTGCCAGCAGTTTATATCAAGGGAGTGAGCAGTTCTTC.

This chain uses TRBV27 with TRBJ1-6; a possible D gene is TRBD1 (6 bases). Per the germline V gene, CDR1 is MNHEY and CDR2 is SMNVEV (reference sequence). This CDR3 is built from 16 residues. Trimming took off 5 bases at V and 13 bases at J, with 24 bases between the two ends. The CDR3 coding sequence is TGTGCCAGCAGTGAACGAGGGACAATTTCCTTCAGTCCCCTCCACTTT. Amino acids: CASSERGTISFSPLHF.

This clonotype was seen at least ten times. The chain uses TRBV6-2 or TRBV6-3 and TRBJ2-7, with 8 bases that match TRBD2. J gave up 1 base and V 3 bases, and 5 bases lay outside the gene matches. Germline-derived CDR1 and CDR2 are MNHEY and SVGEGT. CDR3 length equals 15 residues. Here the CDR3 reads CASSYDASGSYEQYF. CDR3 DNA sequence: TGTGCCAGCAGTTATGACGCTAGCGGGTCCTACGAGCAGTACTTC.

A note on this clonotype: An end of the junction does not agree with germline; a read error may underlie this. The chain has TRBV7-3 and TRBJ2-3, with D tentatively TRBD2 (5 bases). This CDR3 region has 18 residues. Germline V gene lookup returns CDR1 SGHTA and CDR2 FQGTGA. The CDR3 DNA is TGTGCCAGCAGTTTAAACCCCACCAGACGGGAATTCACAGATACGCAGTATTTT. It codes for CASSLNPTRREFTDTQYF.

The chain has TRBV18 and TRBJ2-7; D gene ambiguous. Germline V gives CDR1 KGHSH, CDR2 LQKENI. The V gene lost 8 bases and the J gene lost 5 bases, with 13 bases spanning the gap. There are 12 residues in the CDR3. This CDR3 reads CASRPGGNEQYF. DNA of the CDR3: TGTGCCAGCCGGCCTGGCGGCAACGAGCAGTACTTC.